Each of the 6 T cell receptor beta chains below was sequenced from the same sample in a study of T cells in Graves' hyperthyroidism and ophthalmopathy. TCR beta CDR3 region amplification was performed from RNA transcripts. HTBI primers were the set used in a first-round RT-PCR of the TCR CDR3. MiXCR, run by TCRdb on the multiplex PCR reads, gives a single entry per CDR3 protein. The top ten hold 45% to 55% of the sample, which has a few hundred thousand distinct CDR3 sequences, around a sixth seen once. The sequencing input was blood. The receptors stem from a woman between 45 and 60 years old with Graves' hyperthyroidism.

This clonotype was found a few times. This chain links TRBV28 with TRBJ2-2; tentatively, D is TRBD1 (5 bases). This CDR3 region has 16 residues. V was clipped by 6 bases and J by 1 base, with 15 bases between them. CDR1 is MDHEN, CDR2 SYDVKM, per germline. CDR3 residues: CASRVPGAGNTGELFF. The CDR3 DNA is TGTGCCAGCAGAGTCCCTGGGGCAGGGAACACCGGGGAGCTGTTTTTT.

This clonotype was counted between two and nine times. The gene calls are TRBV19 and TRBJ1-5; 7 bases fit TRBD1. Trimming cost V 5 bases and J 5 bases; bases outside gene matches: 6. Germline V gene sequence: CDR1 LNHDA, CDR2 SQIVND (reference sequence). This CDR3 comprises 14 residues. In nucleotides, the CDR3 is TGTGCCAGTAGTCCCGGACAGGCAGATCAGCCCCAGCATTTT. It encodes CASSPGQADQPQHF.

This clonotype was seen repeatedly, ten times or more. The chain combines TRBV4-1 with TRBJ2-2, with TRBD2 as a possible D gene (7 bases). The V gene lost 2 bases and the J gene lost 3 bases, with 16 bases spanning the gap. CDR1 and CDR2 from the germline V gene are MGHRA and YSYEKL. This CDR3 contains 17 residues. The CDR3 coding sequence is TGCGCCAGCAGCCAAAGTCCGGGGGGCATCGACACCGGGGAGCTGTTTTTT. It yields the protein CASSQSPGGIDTGELFF.

Only a few counts were recorded for this clonotype. The chain carries TRBV15 and TRBJ1-1; D call uncertain. Germline lookup yields CDR1 LNHNV and CDR2 YYDKDF (reference sequence). The V gene lost 1 base and the J gene lost 8 bases, with 11 bases spanning the gap. The CDR3 totals 13 residues. The CDR3 DNA follows: TGTGCCACCAGCAGAGTTGGGTGGGAGGAAGCTTTCTTT. Translating it yields CATSRVGWEEAFF.

This clonotype occurred a few times. The V and J genes are TRBV19 and TRBJ2-1; the D is unclear. This CDR3 comprises 14 residues. The germline V and J ends were trimmed by 6 bases and 0 bases, with 9 bases remaining between them. Germline assignment: CDR1 LNHDA and CDR2 SQIVND (reference sequence). The CDR3 region has the DNA TGTGCCAGTAGAGTCGGGCACTCCTACAATGAGCAGTTCTTC. The encoded protein is CASRVGHSYNEQFF.

About this clonotype itself: The junction shows a germline mismatch at one end, possibly a read error. The chain combines TRBV11-2 with TRBJ2-2; 10 bases agree with TRBD1. Germline V gives CDR1 SGHAT, CDR2 FQNNGV. There are 15 residues in the CDR3. CDR3 sequence (DNA): TGTGCCAGCAGCTCACCGGACAGGGGGAAGAGGGAGCCGTTTTTT. Its translation is CASSSPDRGKREPFF.